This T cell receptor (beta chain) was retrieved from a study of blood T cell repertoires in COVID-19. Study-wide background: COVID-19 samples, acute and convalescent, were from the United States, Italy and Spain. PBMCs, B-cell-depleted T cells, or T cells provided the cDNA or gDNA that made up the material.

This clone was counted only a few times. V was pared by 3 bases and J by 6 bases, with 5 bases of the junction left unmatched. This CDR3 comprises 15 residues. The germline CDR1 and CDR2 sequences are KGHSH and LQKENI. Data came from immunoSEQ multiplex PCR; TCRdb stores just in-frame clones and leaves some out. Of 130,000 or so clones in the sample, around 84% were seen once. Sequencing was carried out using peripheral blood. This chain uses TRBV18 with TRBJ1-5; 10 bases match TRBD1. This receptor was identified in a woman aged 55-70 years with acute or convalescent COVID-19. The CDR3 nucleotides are TGTGCCAGCTCACCGGGACAGGGGATCGGTCAGCCCCAGCATTTT. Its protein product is CASSPGQGIGQPQHF.